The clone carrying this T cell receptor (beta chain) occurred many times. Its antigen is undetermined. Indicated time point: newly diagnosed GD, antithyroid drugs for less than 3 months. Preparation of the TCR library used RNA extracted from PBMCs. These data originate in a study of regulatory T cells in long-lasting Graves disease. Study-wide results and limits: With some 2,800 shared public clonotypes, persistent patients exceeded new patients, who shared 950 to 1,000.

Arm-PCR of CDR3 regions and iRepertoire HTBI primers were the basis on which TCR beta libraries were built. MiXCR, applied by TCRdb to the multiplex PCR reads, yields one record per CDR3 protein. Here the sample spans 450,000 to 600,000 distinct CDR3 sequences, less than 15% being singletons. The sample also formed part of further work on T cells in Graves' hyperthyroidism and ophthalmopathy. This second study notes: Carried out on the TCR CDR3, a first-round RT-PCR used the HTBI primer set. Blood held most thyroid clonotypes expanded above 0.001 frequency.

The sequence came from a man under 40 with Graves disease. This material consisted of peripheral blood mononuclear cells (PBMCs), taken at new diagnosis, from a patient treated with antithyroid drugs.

The CDR3 spells CSVGGLAGPTTGELFF. CDR3 sequence (DNA): TGCAGCGTTGGGGGGCTAGCGGGACCTACCACCGGGGAGCTGTTTTTT. V gene TRBV29-1 combines with J gene TRBJ2-2, with 9 bases identical to TRBD2. Trimming cost V 4 bases and J 4 bases; bases outside gene matches: 10. CDR3 length: 16 amino acids. CDR1 is SQVTM, CDR2 ANQGSEA, per germline.